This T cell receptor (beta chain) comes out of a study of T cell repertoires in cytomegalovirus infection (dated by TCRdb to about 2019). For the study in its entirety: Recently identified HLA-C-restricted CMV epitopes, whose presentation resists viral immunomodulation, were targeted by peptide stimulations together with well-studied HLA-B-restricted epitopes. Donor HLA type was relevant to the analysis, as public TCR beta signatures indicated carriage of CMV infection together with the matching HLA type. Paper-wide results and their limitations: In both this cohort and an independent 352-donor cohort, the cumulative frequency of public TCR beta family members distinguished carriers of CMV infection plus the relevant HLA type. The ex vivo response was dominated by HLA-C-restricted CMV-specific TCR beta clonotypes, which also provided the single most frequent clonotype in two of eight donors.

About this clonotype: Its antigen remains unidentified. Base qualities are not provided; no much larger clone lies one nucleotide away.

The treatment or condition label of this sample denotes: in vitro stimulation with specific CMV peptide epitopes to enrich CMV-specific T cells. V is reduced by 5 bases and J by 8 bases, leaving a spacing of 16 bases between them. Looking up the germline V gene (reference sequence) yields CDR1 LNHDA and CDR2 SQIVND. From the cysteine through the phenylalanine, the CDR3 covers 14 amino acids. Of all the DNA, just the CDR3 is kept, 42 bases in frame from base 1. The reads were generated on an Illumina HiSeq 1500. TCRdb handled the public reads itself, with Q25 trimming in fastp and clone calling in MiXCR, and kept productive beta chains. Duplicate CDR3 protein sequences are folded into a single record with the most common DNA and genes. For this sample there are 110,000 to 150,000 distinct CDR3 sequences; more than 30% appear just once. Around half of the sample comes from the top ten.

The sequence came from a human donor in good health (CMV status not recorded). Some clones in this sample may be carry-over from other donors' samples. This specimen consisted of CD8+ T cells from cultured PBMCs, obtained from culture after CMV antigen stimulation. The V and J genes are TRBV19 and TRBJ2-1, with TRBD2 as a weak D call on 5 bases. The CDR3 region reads CASSDPDWVDEQFF. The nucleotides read TGTGCCAGTAGTGATCCGGACTGGGTAGATGAGCAGTTCTTC.